A selection of T cell receptor beta chains follows, all from one sample in a study of T-cell memory formation after mild COVID-19. TCRdb passed the 5' RACE reads through MiXCR, listing each CDR3 protein once. The sample consists of tens of thousands of distinct CDR3 sequences, around 9.7% of them appearing once. The material sequenced was PBMCs or a T cell subset sorted from them (not recorded which). Receptors originate from an adult woman who had mild COVID-19 (a few samples of this study predate the infection). Cell type and time point are not known. CDR3s include the opening cysteine and the closing phenylalanine or tryptophan. Each record gives: V gene, clone size, J gene, D gene, CDR3 DNA, CDR3 protein. D genes are given only for firm matches. The size entry is marked missing in some rows and otherwise reads once, few, many or a size class.

V gene: TRBV7-2
clone size: .
J gene: TRBJ2-7
D gene: .
CDR3 DNA: TGTGCCAGCAGCCCCAGGAGCTCCTACGAGCAGTACTTC
CDR3 protein: CASSPRSSYEQYF

V gene: TRBV12-3/TRBV12-4
clone size: .
J gene: TRBJ2-2
D gene: TRBD2
CDR3 DNA: TGTGCCAGCAGTTTCGGACTAGCGATCGGGGAGCTGTTTTTT
CDR3 protein: CASSFGLAIGELFF

V gene: TRBV5-1
clone size: many
J gene: TRBJ1-5
D gene: .
CDR3 DNA: TGCGCCAGCAGCTTCCCAGGGAGCTATAGCAATCAGCCCCAGCATTTT
CDR3 protein: CASSFPGSYSNQPQHF

V gene: TRBV20-1
clone size: many
J gene: TRBJ2-1
D gene: TRBD2
CDR3 DNA: TGCAGTGCTCGGGGGGGGGCCAAAAATGAGCAGTTCTTC
CDR3 protein: CSARGGAKNEQFF

V gene: TRBV5-1
clone size: medium-sized
J gene: TRBJ2-7
D gene: TRBD1
CDR3 DNA: TGCGCCAGCAGCCGTGAGGGACAGTCCTACGAGCAGTACTTC
CDR3 protein: CASSREGQSYEQYF

V gene: TRBV6-1
clone size: few
J gene: TRBJ1-1
D gene: .
CDR3 DNA: TGTGCCAGCAGTGAAGTTAACAGGAATGAAGCTTTCTTT
CDR3 protein: CASSEVNRNEAFF

V gene: TRBV3-1
clone size: .
J gene: TRBJ2-7
D gene: .
CDR3 DNA: TGTGCCTGCTCCGACGGGGGCGCTGGGCAGTACTTC
CDR3 protein: CACSDGGAGQYF

V gene: TRBV6-5
clone size: .
J gene: TRBJ1-4
D gene: .
CDR3 DNA: TGTGCCAGCAGTAGACTTGGACAGAAGAATGAAAAACTGTTTTTT
CDR3 protein: CASSRLGQKNEKLFF

V gene: TRBV4-1
clone size: few
J gene: TRBJ1-1
D gene: .
CDR3 DNA: TGCGCCAGCAGCCTGACAGGCGGGATAGTAGCTTTCTTT
CDR3 protein: CASSLTGGIVAFF

V gene: TRBV20-1
clone size: few
J gene: TRBJ2-3
D gene: .
CDR3 DNA: TGCAGTGCCACCCCTCGGAGAGGGGTGGGTGCTCTCACAGATACGCAGTATTTT
CDR3 protein: CSATPRRGVGALTDTQYF

V gene: TRBV11-2
clone size: .
J gene: TRBJ2-5
D gene: .
CDR3 DNA: TGTGCCAGCAGCGGGAGGGACAGGCAGGAGACCCAGTACTTC
CDR3 protein: CASSGRDRQETQYF

V gene: TRBV4-3
clone size: many
J gene: TRBJ2-4
D gene: TRBD2
CDR3 DNA: TGCGCCAGCAGCCAAGCTTCATCTTTGGCGGGAGGGGGGAACATTCAGTACTTC
CDR3 protein: CASSQASSLAGGGNIQYF

V gene: TRBV5-4
clone size: .
J gene: TRBJ1-2
D gene: .
CDR3 DNA: TGTGCCAGCAGCCCCGGACAGACACTAAACTATGGCTACACCTTC
CDR3 protein: CASSPGQTLNYGYTF

V gene: TRBV11-3
clone size: .
J gene: TRBJ2-7
D gene: .
CDR3 DNA: TGTGCCAGCAGCACAGGGGGGGGCAATTACGAGCAGTACTTC
CDR3 protein: CASSTGGGNYEQYF

V gene: TRBV6-6
clone size: many
J gene: TRBJ2-7
D gene: TRBD2
CDR3 DNA: TGTGCCAGCAGCTCAGGAGGGACTAGCGGGAGGGCCTCCTACGAGCAGTACTTC
CDR3 protein: CASSSGGTSGRASYEQYF

V gene: TRBV20-1
clone size: few
J gene: TRBJ1-6
D gene: .
CDR3 DNA: TGCAGTGCTCGCCCCCCCACTACAGGGTCTTCACCCCTCCACTTT
CDR3 protein: CSARPPTTGSSPLHF

V gene: TRBV6-2/TRBV6-3
clone size: many
J gene: TRBJ2-1
D gene: .
CDR3 DNA: TGTGCCAGCAGCTACGGGACCGCGACCGGCAATGAGCAGTTCTTC
CDR3 protein: CASSYGTATGNEQFF

V gene: TRBV7-8
clone size: few
J gene: TRBJ2-1
D gene: TRBD2
CDR3 DNA: TGTGCCAGCAGCTTCGTGTCTAGCGGGGGGCATGAGCAGTTCTTC
CDR3 protein: CASSFVSSGGHEQFF

V gene: TRBV5-6
clone size: few
J gene: TRBJ2-1
D gene: .
CDR3 DNA: TGTGCCAGCAGCTTGAGGTTGGGGGGCCCCTACAATGAGCAGTTCTTC
CDR3 protein: CASSLRLGGPYNEQFF

V gene: TRBV12-3/TRBV12-4
clone size: .
J gene: TRBJ1-6
D gene: TRBD1
CDR3 DNA: TGTGCCAGCAGTCTAGACAGGGGTAATTCACCCCTCCACTTT
CDR3 protein: CASSLDRGNSPLHF

V gene: TRBV9
clone size: .
J gene: TRBJ2-1
D gene: .
CDR3 DNA: TGTGCCAGCAGCGTAGGGCTGAGCGGCAATGAGCAGTTCTTC
CDR3 protein: CASSVGLSGNEQFF

V gene: TRBV20-1
clone size: .
J gene: TRBJ2-7
D gene: .
CDR3 DNA: TGCAGTGCTAGAGACTCGGGGGCTGATCGCTACGAGCAGTACTTC
CDR3 protein: CSARDSGADRYEQYF

V gene: TRBV15
clone size: many
J gene: TRBJ2-7
D gene: TRBD1
CDR3 DNA: TGTGCCACCAGCCCCCGATATGACAGGGGCGAGCAGTACTTC
CDR3 protein: CATSPRYDRGEQYF

V gene: TRBV29-1
clone size: few
J gene: TRBJ2-7
D gene: .
CDR3 DNA: TGCAGCGTTGAAAGGCTACTCCCAGGCGAGCAGTACTTC
CDR3 protein: CSVERLLPGEQYF

V gene: TRBV7-2
clone size: many
J gene: TRBJ2-5
D gene: TRBD2
CDR3 DNA: TGTGCCAGCAGCTCCGGACTAGCGGAGACCCAGTACTTC
CDR3 protein: CASSSGLAETQYF

V gene: TRBV20-1
clone size: many
J gene: TRBJ2-5
D gene: .
CDR3 DNA: TGCAGTGCTAGGGAATTCCCTCTGGGATTAGCTGGGGAGACCCAGTACTTC
CDR3 protein: CSAREFPLGLAGETQYF

V gene: TRBV7-9
clone size: many
J gene: TRBJ2-2
D gene: TRBD2
CDR3 DNA: TGTGCCAGCAGCATAAGACTAGCGGACACCGGGGAGCTGTTTTTT
CDR3 protein: CASSIRLADTGELFF

V gene: TRBV18
clone size: few
J gene: TRBJ2-2
D gene: .
CDR3 DNA: TGTGCCAGCTCCCCTAAGGTTGGCGGTTCCGGGGAGCTGTTTTTT
CDR3 protein: CASSPKVGGSGELFF

V gene: TRBV7-8
clone size: many
J gene: TRBJ2-3
D gene: TRBD2
CDR3 DNA: TGTGCCAGCAGCTGGACAGCGGGGGGGATCACAGATACGCAGTATTTT
CDR3 protein: CASSWTAGGITDTQYF

V gene: TRBV18
clone size: many
J gene: TRBJ1-2
D gene: .
CDR3 DNA: TGTGCCAGCTCACCACGGCAGCGGTATGGCTACACCTTC
CDR3 protein: CASSPRQRYGYTF

V gene: TRBV12-3/TRBV12-4
clone size: many
J gene: TRBJ1-5
D gene: TRBD1
CDR3 DNA: TGTGCCACCGCCAGGGGGGGCAATCAGCCCCAGCATTTT
CDR3 protein: CATARGGNQPQHF

V gene: TRBV20-1
clone size: .
J gene: TRBJ1-1
D gene: .
CDR3 DNA: TGCAGTCCGACCCTTGACAGTCTGAACACTGAAGCTTTCTTT
CDR3 protein: CSPTLDSLNTEAFF

V gene: TRBV7-8
clone size: .
J gene: TRBJ1-4
D gene: TRBD1
CDR3 DNA: TGTGCCAGCAGCCCCCGGGACAGTTTAAATGAAAAACTGTTTTTT
CDR3 protein: CASSPRDSLNEKLFF

V gene: TRBV20-1
clone size: .
J gene: TRBJ1-5
D gene: .
CDR3 DNA: TGCAGTGCTATTGGGGACAATCAGCCCCAGCATTTT
CDR3 protein: CSAIGDNQPQHF

V gene: TRBV12-3/TRBV12-4
clone size: many
J gene: TRBJ2-3
D gene: .
CDR3 DNA: TGTGCCAGCAGTTTAACTAGCACCGGCGCAGATACGCAGTATTTT
CDR3 protein: CASSLTSTGADTQYF

V gene: TRBV4-1
clone size: .
J gene: TRBJ1-4
D gene: .
CDR3 DNA: TGCGCCAGCAGCCAGGATGAAAAACTGTTTTTT
CDR3 protein: CASSQDEKLFF

V gene: TRBV19
clone size: .
J gene: TRBJ2-7
D gene: .
CDR3 DNA: TGTGCCAGTAGTCAGGCAGGTTTAGGTAGCGAGCAGTACTTC
CDR3 protein: CASSQAGLGSEQYF

V gene: TRBV7-8
clone size: medium-sized
J gene: TRBJ2-3
D gene: TRBD2
CDR3 DNA: TGTGCCAGCAGCTTTACTAGCGGGGGGAGTGCAGATACGCAGTATTTT
CDR3 protein: CASSFTSGGSADTQYF

V gene: TRBV23-1
clone size: .
J gene: TRBJ2-3
D gene: .
CDR3 DNA: TGCGCCAGCGTGGGGGAAATTACGCAGTATTTT
CDR3 protein: CASVGEITQYF

V gene: TRBV30
clone size: few
J gene: TRBJ2-3
D gene: .
CDR3 DNA: TGTGCCTGGAGTATCCGGAGGGGTGATACGCAGTATTTT
CDR3 protein: CAWSIRRGDTQYF

V gene: TRBV20-1
clone size: .
J gene: TRBJ2-1
D gene: TRBD2
CDR3 DNA: TGCAGTGCTAGGGGACTAGCGATACTTAATGAGCAGTTCTTC
CDR3 protein: CSARGLAILNEQFF

V gene: TRBV3-1
clone size: .
J gene: TRBJ2-7
D gene: .
CDR3 DNA: TGTGCCAGCAGCCAAGGATACGAGCAGTACTTC
CDR3 protein: CASSQGYEQYF

V gene: TRBV20-1
clone size: many
J gene: TRBJ2-3
D gene: TRBD2
CDR3 DNA: TGCAGTGCTACACTAGCGGGAGGTCCAGATACGCAGTATTTT
CDR3 protein: CSATLAGGPDTQYF

V gene: TRBV5-1
clone size: many
J gene: TRBJ1-5
D gene: .
CDR3 DNA: TGCGCCAGCAGCTTGGAGGGGTATAGCAATCAGCCCCAGCATTTT
CDR3 protein: CASSLEGYSNQPQHF

V gene: TRBV12-3/TRBV12-4
clone size: .
J gene: TRBJ2-3
D gene: .
CDR3 DNA: TGTGCCATCAAACCGGGCAGATCCACAGATACGCAGTATTTT
CDR3 protein: CAIKPGRSTDTQYF

V gene: TRBV11-2
clone size: many
J gene: TRBJ2-2
D gene: .
CDR3 DNA: TGTGCCAGCAGCTTAGACAGGGCGTCCACCGGGGAGCTGTTTTTT
CDR3 protein: CASSLDRASTGELFF

V gene: TRBV7-8
clone size: medium-sized
J gene: TRBJ2-5
D gene: .
CDR3 DNA: TGTGCCAGCAGCCAATCGAGGGGCTACGAAGAGACCCAGTACTTC
CDR3 protein: CASSQSRGYEETQYF

V gene: TRBV6-2/TRBV6-3
clone size: few
J gene: TRBJ2-2
D gene: .
CDR3 DNA: TGTGCCAGCAGTCGACCGACAGGGAGGACCGGGGAGCTGTTTTTT
CDR3 protein: CASSRPTGRTGELFF

V gene: TRBV2
clone size: .
J gene: TRBJ2-7
D gene: .
CDR3 DNA: TGTGCCAGTGTGGTCAGGGGCGGCGAGCAGTACTTC
CDR3 protein: CASVVRGGEQYF

V gene: TRBV7-9
clone size: .
J gene: TRBJ2-7
D gene: TRBD1
CDR3 DNA: TGTGCCAGCAGCAAGGACAGGGCAGTGACCTACGAGCAGTACTTC
CDR3 protein: CASSKDRAVTYEQYF

V gene: TRBV20-1
clone size: medium-sized
J gene: TRBJ2-3
D gene: .
CDR3 DNA: TGCAGTGCTAGAGATGCGACTAGGCCTCCCAACACAGATACGCAGTATTTT
CDR3 protein: CSARDATRPPNTDTQYF

V gene: TRBV7-2
clone size: few
J gene: TRBJ2-7
D gene: TRBD2
CDR3 DNA: TGTGCCAGCAGCTTAGGACTAGCGGGAGGTTTTTATCTGGCCTACGAGCAGTACTTC
CDR3 protein: CASSLGLAGGFYLAYEQYF

V gene: TRBV15
clone size: .
J gene: TRBJ2-3
D gene: .
CDR3 DNA: TGTGCCACCAGCAGAGTGGCAGATACGCAGTATTTT
CDR3 protein: CATSRVADTQYF

V gene: TRBV7-3
clone size: many
J gene: TRBJ2-2
D gene: .
CDR3 DNA: TGTGCCAGCAGCTTGGATTTTTTGGGGGAGCTGTTTTTT
CDR3 protein: CASSLDFLGELFF